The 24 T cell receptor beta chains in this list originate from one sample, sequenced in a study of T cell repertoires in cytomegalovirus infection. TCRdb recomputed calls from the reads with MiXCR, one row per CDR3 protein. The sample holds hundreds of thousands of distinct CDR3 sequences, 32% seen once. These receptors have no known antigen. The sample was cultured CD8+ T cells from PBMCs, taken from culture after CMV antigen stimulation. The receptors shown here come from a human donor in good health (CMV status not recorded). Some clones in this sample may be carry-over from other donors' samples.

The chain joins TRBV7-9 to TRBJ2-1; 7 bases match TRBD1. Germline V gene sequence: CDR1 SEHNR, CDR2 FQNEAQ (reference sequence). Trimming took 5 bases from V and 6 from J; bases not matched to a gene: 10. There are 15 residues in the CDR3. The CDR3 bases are TGTGCCAGCAGCCCCTCCGGGACAGCCCGCAATGAGCAGTTCTTC. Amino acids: CASSPSGTARNEQFF. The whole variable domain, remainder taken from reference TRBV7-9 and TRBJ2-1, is DTGVSQNPRHKITKRGQNVTFRCDPISEHNRLYWYRQTLGQGPEFLTYFQNEAQLEKSRLLSDRFSAERPKGSFSTLEIQRTEQGDSAMYLCASSPSGTARNEQFFGPGTRLTVL.

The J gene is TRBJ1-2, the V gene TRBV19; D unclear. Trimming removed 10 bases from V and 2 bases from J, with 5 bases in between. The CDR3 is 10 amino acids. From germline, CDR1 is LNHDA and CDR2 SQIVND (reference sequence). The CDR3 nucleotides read TGTGCCACTTACAACTATGGCTACACCTTC. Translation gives CATYNYGYTF.

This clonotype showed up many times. The CDR3 DNA sequence: TGTGCCAGCAGCCCCTATGACAGGGGAGATACGCAGTATTTT. This codes for CASSPYDRGDTQYF. The chain links TRBV7-2 to TRBJ2-3; 8 bases are a match to TRBD1. Germline lookup yields CDR1 SGHTA and CDR2 FQGNSA. Trimming took 5 bases from V and 5 from J; bases not matched to a gene: 6. This CDR3 region has 14 residues. The whole variable domain, filled in from reference TRBV7-2 and TRBJ2-3, reads GAGVSQSPSNKVTEKGKDVELRCDPISGHTALYWYRQSLGQGLEFLIYFQGNSAPDKSGLPSDRFSAERTGGSVSTLTIQRTQQEDSAVYLCASSPYDRGDTQYFGPGTRLTVL.

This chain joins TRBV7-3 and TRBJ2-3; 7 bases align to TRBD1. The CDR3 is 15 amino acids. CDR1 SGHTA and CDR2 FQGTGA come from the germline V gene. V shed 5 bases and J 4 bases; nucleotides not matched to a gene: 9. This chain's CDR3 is CASSLLGGNADTQYF. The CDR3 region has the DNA TGTGCCAGCAGCCTTCTAGGGGGCAACGCAGATACGCAGTATTTT.

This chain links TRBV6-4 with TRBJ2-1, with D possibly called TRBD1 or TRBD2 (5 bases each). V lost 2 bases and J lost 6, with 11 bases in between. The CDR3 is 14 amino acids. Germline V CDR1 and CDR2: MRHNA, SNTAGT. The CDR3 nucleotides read TGTGCCAGCAGTGACCCGGGACGGGCCAATGAGCAGTTCTTC. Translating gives CASSDPGRANEQFF.

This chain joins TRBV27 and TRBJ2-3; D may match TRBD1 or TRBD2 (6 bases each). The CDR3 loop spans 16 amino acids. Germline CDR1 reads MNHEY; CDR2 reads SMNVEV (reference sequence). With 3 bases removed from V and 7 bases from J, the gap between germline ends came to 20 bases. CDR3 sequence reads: CASSFITGAPQNTQYF. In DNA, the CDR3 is TGTGCCAGCAGTTTTATAACGGGGGCCCCCCAGAATACGCAGTATTTT.

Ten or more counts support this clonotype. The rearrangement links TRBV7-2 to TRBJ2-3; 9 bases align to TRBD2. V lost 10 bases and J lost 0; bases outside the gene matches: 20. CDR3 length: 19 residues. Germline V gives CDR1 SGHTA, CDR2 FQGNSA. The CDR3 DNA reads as TGTGCCAACCGAGTGACAGCGGGGGGCCCTGACGAAAGCACAGATACGCAGTATTTT. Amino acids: CANRVTAGGPDESTDTQYF.

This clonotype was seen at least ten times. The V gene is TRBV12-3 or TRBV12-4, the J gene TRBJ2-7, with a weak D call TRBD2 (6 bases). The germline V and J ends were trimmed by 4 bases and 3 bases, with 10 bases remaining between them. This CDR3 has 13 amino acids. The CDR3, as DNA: TGTGCCAGCAGTTATGGGACTTACTACGAGCAGTACGTC. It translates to CASSYGTYYEQYV.

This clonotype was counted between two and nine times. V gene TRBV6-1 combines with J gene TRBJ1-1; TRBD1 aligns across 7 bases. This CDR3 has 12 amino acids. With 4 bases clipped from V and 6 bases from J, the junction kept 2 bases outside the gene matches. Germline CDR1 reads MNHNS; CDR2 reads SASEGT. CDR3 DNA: TGTGCCAGCAGTGCTGACAGGGCTGAAGCTTTCTTT. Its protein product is CASSADRAEAFF.

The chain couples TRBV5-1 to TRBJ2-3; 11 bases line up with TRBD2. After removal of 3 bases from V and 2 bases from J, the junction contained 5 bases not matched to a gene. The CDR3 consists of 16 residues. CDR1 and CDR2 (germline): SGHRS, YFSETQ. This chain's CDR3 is CASSYGTSGYTDTQYF. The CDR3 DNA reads TGCGCCAGCAGCTATGGGACTAGCGGCTACACAGATACGCAGTATTTT.

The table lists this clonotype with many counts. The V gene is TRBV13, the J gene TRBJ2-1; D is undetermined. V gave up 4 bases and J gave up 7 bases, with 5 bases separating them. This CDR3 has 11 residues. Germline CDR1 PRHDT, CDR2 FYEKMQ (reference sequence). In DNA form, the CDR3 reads TGTGCCAGCAGCTCCCAAAATGAGCAGTTCTTC. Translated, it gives CASSSQNEQFF.

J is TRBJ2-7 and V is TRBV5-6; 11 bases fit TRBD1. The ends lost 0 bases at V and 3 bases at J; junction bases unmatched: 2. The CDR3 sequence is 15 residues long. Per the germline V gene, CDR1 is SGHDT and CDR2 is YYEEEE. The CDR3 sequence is CASSLGGTGGYEQYV. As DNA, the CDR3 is TGTGCCAGCAGCTTGGGGGGGACAGGGGGCTACGAGCAGTACGTC.

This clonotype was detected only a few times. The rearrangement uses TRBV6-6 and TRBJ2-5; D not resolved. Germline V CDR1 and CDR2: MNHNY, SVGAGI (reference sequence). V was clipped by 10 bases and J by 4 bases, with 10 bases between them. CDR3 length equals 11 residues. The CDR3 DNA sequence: TGTGCCACAGGTTGGGGAGAGACCCAGTACTTC. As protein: CATGWGETQYF.

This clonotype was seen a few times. The CDR3 reads CSARAGTSGEETQYF. The DNA of the CDR3 is TGCAGTGCTAGGGCCGGGACTAGCGGCGAAGAGACCCAGTACTTC. The chain employs TRBV20-1 and TRBJ2-5; TRBD2 agrees at 11 bases. Germline assignment: CDR1 DFQATT and CDR2 SNEGSKA (reference sequence). V trimming: 3 bases; J trimming: 3 bases; junction bases outside the gene matches: 6. The CDR3 sequence is 15 residues long.

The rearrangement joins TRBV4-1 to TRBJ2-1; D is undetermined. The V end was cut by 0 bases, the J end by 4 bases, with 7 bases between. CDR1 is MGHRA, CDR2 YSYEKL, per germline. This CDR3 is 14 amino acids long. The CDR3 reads CASSQEAEYNEQFF. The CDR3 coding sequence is TGCGCCAGCAGCCAAGAGGCAGAGTACAATGAGCAGTTCTTC.

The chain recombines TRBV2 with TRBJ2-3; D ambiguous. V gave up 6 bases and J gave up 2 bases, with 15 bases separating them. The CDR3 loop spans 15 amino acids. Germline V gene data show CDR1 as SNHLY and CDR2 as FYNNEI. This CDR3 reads CASRRFSSLTDTQYF. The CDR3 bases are TGTGCCAGCAGACGCTTTTCATCTCTCACAGATACGCAGTATTTT.

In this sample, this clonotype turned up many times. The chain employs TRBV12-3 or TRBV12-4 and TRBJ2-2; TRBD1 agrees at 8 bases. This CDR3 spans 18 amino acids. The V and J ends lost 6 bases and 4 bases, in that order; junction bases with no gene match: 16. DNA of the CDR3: TGTGCCAGCAGCCCGTATCTACAGGGGGAGGTCGGCACCGGGGAGCTGTTTTTT. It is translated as CASSPYLQGEVGTGELFF.

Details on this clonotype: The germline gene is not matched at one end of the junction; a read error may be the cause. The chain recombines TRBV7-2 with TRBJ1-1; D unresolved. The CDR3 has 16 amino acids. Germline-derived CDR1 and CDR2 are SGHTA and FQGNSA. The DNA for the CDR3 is TGTGTCAGCAGCCGATACTCACGGAATCGAAACACTGAAGCTTTCTTT. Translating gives CVSSRYSRNRNTEAFF.

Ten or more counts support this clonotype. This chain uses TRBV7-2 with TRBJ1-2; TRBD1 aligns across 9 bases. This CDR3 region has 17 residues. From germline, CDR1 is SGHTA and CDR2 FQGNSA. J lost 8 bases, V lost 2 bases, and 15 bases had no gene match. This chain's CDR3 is CASSLRGTGMLVWGYTF. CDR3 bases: TGTGCCAGCAGCTTACGGGGGACAGGGATGCTGGTCTGGGGCTACACCTTC.

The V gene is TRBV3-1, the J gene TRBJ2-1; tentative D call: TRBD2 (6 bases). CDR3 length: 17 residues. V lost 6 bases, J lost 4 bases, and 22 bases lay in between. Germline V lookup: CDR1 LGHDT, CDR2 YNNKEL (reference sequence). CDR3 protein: CASSHFPAEGLYNEQFF. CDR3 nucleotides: TGTGCCAGCAGTCACTTCCCAGCGGAGGGGCTTTACAATGAGCAGTTCTTC.

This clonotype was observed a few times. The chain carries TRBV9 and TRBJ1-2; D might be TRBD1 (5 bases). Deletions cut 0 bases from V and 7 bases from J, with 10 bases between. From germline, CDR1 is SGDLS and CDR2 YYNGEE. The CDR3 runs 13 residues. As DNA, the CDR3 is TGTGCCAGCAGCGTAGGAAGGGGCGGTGGCTACACCTTC. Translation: CASSVGRGGGYTF.

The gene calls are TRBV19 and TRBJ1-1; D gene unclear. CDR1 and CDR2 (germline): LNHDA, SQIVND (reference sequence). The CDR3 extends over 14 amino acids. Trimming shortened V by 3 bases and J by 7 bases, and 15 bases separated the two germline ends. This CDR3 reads CASSISVVAVEAFF. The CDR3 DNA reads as TGTGCCAGTAGTATTTCTGTCGTCGCAGTTGAAGCTTTCTTT.

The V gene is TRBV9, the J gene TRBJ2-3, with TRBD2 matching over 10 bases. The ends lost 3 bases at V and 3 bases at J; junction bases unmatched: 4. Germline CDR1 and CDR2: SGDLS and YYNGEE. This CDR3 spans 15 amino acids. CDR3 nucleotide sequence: TGTGCCAGCAGCGCTAGCGGGGGTTATACAGATACGCAGTATTTT. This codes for CASSASGGYTDTQYF.

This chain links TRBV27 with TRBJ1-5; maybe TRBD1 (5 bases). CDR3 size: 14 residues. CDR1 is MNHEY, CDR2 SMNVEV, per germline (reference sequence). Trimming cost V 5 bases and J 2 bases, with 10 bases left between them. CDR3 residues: CASSPLTGNQPQHF. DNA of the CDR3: TGTGCCAGCAGTCCCCTGACAGGCAATCAGCCCCAGCATTTT.